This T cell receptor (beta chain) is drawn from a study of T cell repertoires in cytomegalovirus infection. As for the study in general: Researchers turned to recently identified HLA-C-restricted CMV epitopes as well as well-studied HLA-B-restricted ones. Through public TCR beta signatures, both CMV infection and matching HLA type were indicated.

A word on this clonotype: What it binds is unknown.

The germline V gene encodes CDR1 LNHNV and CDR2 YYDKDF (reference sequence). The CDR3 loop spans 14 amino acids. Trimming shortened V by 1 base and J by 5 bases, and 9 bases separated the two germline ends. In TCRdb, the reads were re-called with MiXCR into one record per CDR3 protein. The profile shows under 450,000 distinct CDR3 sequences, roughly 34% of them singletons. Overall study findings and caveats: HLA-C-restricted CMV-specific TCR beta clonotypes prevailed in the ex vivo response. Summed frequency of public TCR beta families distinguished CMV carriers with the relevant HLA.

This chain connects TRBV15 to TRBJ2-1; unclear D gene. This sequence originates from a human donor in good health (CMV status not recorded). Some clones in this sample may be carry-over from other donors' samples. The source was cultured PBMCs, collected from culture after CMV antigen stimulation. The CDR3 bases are TGTGCCACCAGCAGAGCATACAGAAACAATGAGCAGTTCTTC. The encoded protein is CATSRAYRNNEQFF.